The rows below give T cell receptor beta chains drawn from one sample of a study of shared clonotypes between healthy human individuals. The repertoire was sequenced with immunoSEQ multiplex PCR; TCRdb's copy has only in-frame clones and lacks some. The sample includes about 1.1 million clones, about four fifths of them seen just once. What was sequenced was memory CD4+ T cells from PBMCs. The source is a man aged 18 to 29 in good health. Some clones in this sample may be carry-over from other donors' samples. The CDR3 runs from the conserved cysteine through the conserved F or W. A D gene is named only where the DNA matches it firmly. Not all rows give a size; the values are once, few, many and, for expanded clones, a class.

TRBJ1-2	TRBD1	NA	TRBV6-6	TGTGCCAGCAGCCGAACTGGACAGGCGAGTGAGGATGGCTACACCTTC	CASSRTGQASEDGYTF
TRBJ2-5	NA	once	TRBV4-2	TGTGCCAGCAGCCGCCGGGATAGCGAAGATGGGGAGACCCAGTACTTC	CASSRRDSEDGETQYF
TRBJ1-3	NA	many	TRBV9	TGTGCCAGCTCCGCGAGTCTGAGCTCTGGAAACACCATATATTTT	CASSASLSSGNTIYF
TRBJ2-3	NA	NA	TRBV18	TGTGCCAGCTCACCACGAATAATAAATACGCAGTATTTT	CASSPRIINTQYF
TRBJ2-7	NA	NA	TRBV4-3	TGCGCCAGCAGGGGCCACGAGCAGTACTTC	CASRGHEQYF
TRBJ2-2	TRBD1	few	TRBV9	TGTGCCAGCAGCGTAGAGGGGGCTTACACCGGGGAGCTGTTTTTT	CASSVEGAYTGELFF
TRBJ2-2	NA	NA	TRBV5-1	TGCGCCAGCAGCGCGGACAGAACCGGGGAGCTGTTTTTT	CASSADRTGELFF
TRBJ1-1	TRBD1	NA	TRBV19	TGTGCCAGTAGGACAACGACAGGGGGCGCGTGGACTGAAGCTTTCTTT	CASRTTTGGAWTEAFF
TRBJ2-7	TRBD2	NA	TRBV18	TGTGCCAGCTCTCCCGTCGGGGGGTCCTACGAGCAGTACTTC	CASSPVGGSYEQYF
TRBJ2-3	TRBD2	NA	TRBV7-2	TGTGCCAGCACCTCTGGACTAGCCAACACAGATACGCAGTATTTT	CASTSGLANTDTQYF
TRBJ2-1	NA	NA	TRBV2	TGTGCCAGCAGGAAATTCTCGGACAATGAGCAGTTCTTC	CASRKFSDNEQFF
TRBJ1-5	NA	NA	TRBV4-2	TGTGCCAGCAGCCAAGATCTGGGCAGGAGCAATCAGCCCCAGCATTTT	CASSQDLGRSNQPQHF
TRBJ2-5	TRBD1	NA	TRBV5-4	TGTGCCAGCTCGCCGGGACAGAGACAAGAGACCCAGTACTTC	CASSPGQRQETQYF
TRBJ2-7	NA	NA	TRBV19	TGTGCCAGTAGTATCAGCGGCGGGTCTTCCTACGAGCAGTACTTC	CASSISGGSSYEQYF
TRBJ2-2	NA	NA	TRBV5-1	TGCGCCAGCAGCGTACCACTGGACACCGGGGAGCTGTTTTTT	CASSVPLDTGELFF
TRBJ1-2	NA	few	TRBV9	TGTGCCAGCAGCGCCTCTCCGGACAGCAATGGCTACACCTTC	CASSASPDSNGYTF
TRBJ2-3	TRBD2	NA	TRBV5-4	TGTGCCAGCAGCCTGGACGGGACTAGCGACACAGATACGCAGTATTTT	CASSLDGTSDTDTQYF
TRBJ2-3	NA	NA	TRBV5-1	TGCGCCAGCAGCTTGGAAGCCATAAATACGCAGTATTTT	CASSLEAINTQYF
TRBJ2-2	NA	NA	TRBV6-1	TGTGCCAGCAGTGAAGGCAGTTGGGGCTTCGGGGAGCTGTTTTTT	CASSEGSWGFGELFF
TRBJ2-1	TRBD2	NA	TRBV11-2	TGTGCCAGCAGCGTATCTAGCGGGAGAGTTTACAATGAGCAGTTCTTC	CASSVSSGRVYNEQFF
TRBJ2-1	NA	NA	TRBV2	TGTGCCAGCAGTGAAAGGGCCCGCCCTAGGCAGTTCTTC	CASSERARPRQFF
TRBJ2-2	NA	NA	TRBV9	TGTGCCAGCAGCCCCCGGACTGGGGCGAACACCGGGGAGCTGTTTTTT	CASSPRTGANTGELFF
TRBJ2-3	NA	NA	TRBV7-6	TGTGCCAGCAGCGCAGTCTCGGGAGATACGCAGTATTTT	CASSAVSGDTQYF
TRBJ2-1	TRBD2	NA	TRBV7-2	TGTGCCAGCAGCTTAAGGGGACTAGCTAATGAGCAGTTCTTC	CASSLRGLANEQFF
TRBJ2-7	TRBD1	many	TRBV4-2	TGTGCCAGCAGCCTCCGGGACAGGGCTGCCTACGAGCAGTACTTC	CASSLRDRAAYEQYF
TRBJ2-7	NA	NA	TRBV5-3	TGTGCCAGAAGCCCCCCGCCCCGGGCGTTCCTCGACGAGCAGTACTTC	CARSPPPRAFLDEQYF
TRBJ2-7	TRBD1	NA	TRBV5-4	TGTGCCAGCAGCTTGGGGACAGGCGAAACAATCTCCTACGAGCAGTACTTC	CASSLGTGETISYEQYF
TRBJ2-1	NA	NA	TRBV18	TGTGCCAGCTCCCCCGGGACCAACAATGAGCAGTTCTTC	CASSPGTNNEQFF
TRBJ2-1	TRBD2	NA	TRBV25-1	TGTGCCAGCAGGACCTCCGGGACTAACAATGAGCAGTTCTTC	CASRTSGTNNEQFF
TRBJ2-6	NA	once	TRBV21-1	TGTGCCAGCAGCAAAGGGGGCAGGGGCCAAGCTGGGGCCAACGTCCTGACTTTC	CASSKGGRGQAGANVLTF
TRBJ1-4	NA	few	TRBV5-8	TGTGCCAGCAGCGGGGGGACCCTTAGTGGAAAACTGTTTTTT	CASSGGTLSGKLFF
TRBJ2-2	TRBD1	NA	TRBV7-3	TGTGCCAGCAGCTTGGGGGGACAGGCGAACACCGGGGAGCTGTTTTTT	CASSLGGQANTGELFF
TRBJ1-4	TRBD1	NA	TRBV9	TGTGCCAGCAGCTATAACCCAGGGGGTACTAATGAAAAACTGTTTTTT	CASSYNPGGTNEKLFF
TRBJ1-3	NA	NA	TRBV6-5	TGTGCCAGCTCTCCGGGCAACTCTGGAAACACCATATATTTT	CASSPGNSGNTIYF
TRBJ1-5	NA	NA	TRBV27	TGTGCCAGCAGTTTAATAGGGGCTCTTTATAGCAATCAGCCCCAGCATTTT	CASSLIGALYSNQPQHF
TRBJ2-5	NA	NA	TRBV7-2	TGTGCCAGCAGCTTACAAGGGACCGGAGAGACCCAGTACTTC	CASSLQGTGETQYF
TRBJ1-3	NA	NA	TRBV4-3	TGCGCCAGCAGCCAAGATCAGAGCGGCACCATATATTTT	CASSQDQSGTIYF
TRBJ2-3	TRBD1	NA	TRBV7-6	TGTGCCAGCAGCTTTATACCGGGACAGGGGGCAGATACGCAGTATTTT	CASSFIPGQGADTQYF
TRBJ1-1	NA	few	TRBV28	TGTGCCAGCAGTGCGGGTCACACTGAAGCTTTCTTT	CASSAGHTEAFF
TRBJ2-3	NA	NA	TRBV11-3	TGTGCCAGCAGCTTAGGATTATCCACAGATACGCAGTATTTT	CASSLGLSTDTQYF
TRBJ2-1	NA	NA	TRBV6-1	TGTGCCAGCAGCGAACAGGGCAGATACAATGAGCAGTTCTTC	CASSEQGRYNEQFF
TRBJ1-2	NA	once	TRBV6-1	TGTGCCAGCAGTGAACGATCAGGGAACTATGGCTACACCTTC	CASSERSGNYGYTF